This T cell receptor (beta chain) was documented in a study of a mutant IDH1 vaccine in newly diagnosed glioma. The study, taken as a whole, reports: Changes in the top peripheral T cell clonotypes seemingly had no bearing on pseudoprogression. Researchers report vaccine-induced immune responses in approximately 95% of patients.

In regard to this clone: Antigen unknown.

Time point in this sample: baseline, week 1 (first vaccination visit). Stated treatment: pre-vaccination baseline after standard-of-care therapy. The donors' diagnosis was new WHO grade 3 or 4 astrocytoma that was IDH1-mutant and ATRX-lost. This CDR3 region has 13 residues. CDR1 is SGDLS and CDR2 is YYNGEE in the germline V gene. Trimming removed 0 bases at V and 0 bases at J, with 3 bases between. Using immunoSEQ multiplex PCR, the repertoire was profiled, and TCRdb retains in-frame clones only, with some absent. Here the sample spans some 15,000 clones, around four fifths being singletons. The rearrangement uses TRBV9 and TRBJ1-1; no clear D gene. Here the sequenced sample was PBMCs, taken from a glioma patient treated with radiotherapy, temozolomide or both. The source is a middle-aged man with glioma. CDR3 nucleotides: TGTGCCAGCAGCGTAGACGTGAACACTGAAGCTTTCTTT. Translation gives CASSVDVNTEAFF.